A single sample is the source of the 9 T cell receptor beta chains below, sequenced in a study of T cells in Graves' hyperthyroidism and ophthalmopathy. It was RNA transcripts that yielded the amplified TCR beta CDR3 regions. When the TCR CDR3 underwent first-round RT-PCR, the HTBI primer set was used. One entry per CDR3 protein, called by TCRdb with MiXCR from the multiplex PCR reads. The data contain 480,000 or so distinct CDR3 sequences, about 45% of them seen just once; the ten biggest clones take up 44%. Sequenced sample: peripheral blood or thyroid tissue (not recorded which). These receptors were obtained from an adult woman with Graves' disease, either hyperthyroidism or ophthalmopathy (not recorded which).

This clonotype showed up just a few times. V gene TRBV19 combines with J gene TRBJ1-5; D is perhaps TRBD1 (5 bases). This CDR3 has 13 residues. V was trimmed by 3 bases and J by 15 bases, leaving 18 bases between them. Germline V lookup: CDR1 LNHDA, CDR2 SQIVND (reference sequence). The CDR3 coding sequence is TGTGCCAGTAGTATCACCCCGGACAAAAGCCTGCATTTT. Residues: CASSITPDKSLHF.

The table lists this clonotype with a few counts. The J gene is TRBJ1-1, the V gene TRBV13; D is perhaps TRBD1 (5 bases). Per germline, CDR1 PRHDT and CDR2 FYEKMQ (reference sequence). Trimming removed 8 bases from V and 1 base from J, with 14 bases in between. The CDR3 loop spans 14 amino acids. The CDR3 DNA reads TGTGCCAGCTCACCGGGACTCACGAACACTGAAGCTTTCTTT. Amino acid sequence: CASSPGLTNTEAFF.

This clonotype was observed many times. This chain links TRBV20-1 with TRBJ1-2; D is possibly TRBD1 (6 bases). This CDR3 is 14 amino acids long. Germline values: CDR1 DFQATT, CDR2 SNEGSKA (reference sequence). Trimming shortened V by 3 bases and J by 2 bases, and 13 bases separated the two germline ends. The CDR3 protein is CSASRGGRNYGYTF. The CDR3 nucleotides read TGCAGTGCTAGCCGCGGGGGGCGCAACTATGGCTACACCTTC.

The chain carries TRBV7-8 and TRBJ2-7; weak D call: TRBD2 (6 bases). The V end was cut by 5 bases, the J end by 5 bases, with 19 bases between. The CDR3 runs to 15 residues. In germline, CDR1 is SGHVS, CDR2 FQNEAQ. The CDR3 DNA follows: TGTGCCAGCAGCCTAGTGCGGGGCCCTGCCCACGAGCAGTACTTC. Amino acid sequence: CASSLVRGPAHEQYF.

V gene TRBV9 combines with J gene TRBJ1-6; tentatively, D is TRBD1 (6 bases). The germline V and J ends were trimmed by 0 bases and 7 bases, with 14 bases remaining between them. The CDR3 is 16 amino acids. Per germline, CDR1 SGDLS and CDR2 YYNGEE. Written as DNA, the CDR3 is TGTGCCAGCAGCGTAGCTCAGGGGATTGGAAATTCACCCCTCCACTTT. Its translation: CASSVAQGIGNSPLHF. The full variable domain, with the rest looked up from reference TRBV9 and TRBJ1-6, is DSGVTQTPKHLITATGQRVTLRCSPRSGDLSVYWYQQSLDQGLQFLIQYYNGEERAKGNILERFSAQQFPDLHSELNLSSLELGDSALYFCASSVAQGIGNSPLHFGNGTRLTVT.

With regard to this clonotype: This could be a read error, since a much larger clone is one nucleotide away. The V and J genes are TRBV11-2 and TRBJ1-3; no definite D call. Germline assignment: CDR1 SGHAT and CDR2 FQNNGV. This CDR3 spans 12 amino acids. The CDR3 is CASSLYENIIYF. The CDR3 DNA sequence: TGTGCCAGCAGCTTATATGAAAACATCATATATTTT.

The chain carries TRBV28 and TRBJ1-1; 9 nucleotides align to TRBD1. V shed 5 bases, J shed 10 bases, and the junction held 11 bases outside the gene matches. CDR1 and CDR2 from the germline V gene are MDHEN and SYDVKM. The CDR3 runs to 14 residues. As DNA, the CDR3 is TGTGCCAGCAGTCTCGGGACAGGGTCCGTAGGAGCTTTCTTT. It is translated as CASSLGTGSVGAFF.

Comment on this clonotype: The junction and the germline gene differ at one end; a read error may be behind it. The chain carries TRBV7-2 and TRBJ1-1, with 12 bases matching TRBD1. Looked up from germline, CDR1 is SGHTA and CDR2 is FQGNSA. This CDR3 comprises 18 residues. CDR3 coding DNA: TGCGCCAGCAGCCCCCACGCGGGACAGGGGGCTGGGGACACTGAAGCTTTCTTT. It codes for CASSPHAGQGAGDTEAFF. The full variable domain, with the rest looked up from reference TRBV7-2 and TRBJ1-1, is GAGVSQSPSNKVTEKGKDVELRCDPISGHTALYWYRQSLGQGLEFLIYFQGNSAPDKSGLPSDRFSAERTGGSVSTLTIQRTQQEDSAVYLCASSPHAGQGAGDTEAFFGQGTRLTVV.

Of note for this clonotype: One junction end disagrees with the germline gene, perhaps due to a read error. The rearrangement joins TRBV7-9 to TRBJ2-6; tentatively, D is TRBD2 (7 bases). The CDR3 is 18 amino acids. CDR1 is SEHNR and CDR2 is FQNEAQ in the germline V gene (reference sequence). The CDR3, as DNA: TGTGCCAGCAGCGACGCGGGGAGGGGGAACTCTGGGGCCAACGTCCTGTCTTTC. This translates into CASSDAGRGNSGANVLSF.